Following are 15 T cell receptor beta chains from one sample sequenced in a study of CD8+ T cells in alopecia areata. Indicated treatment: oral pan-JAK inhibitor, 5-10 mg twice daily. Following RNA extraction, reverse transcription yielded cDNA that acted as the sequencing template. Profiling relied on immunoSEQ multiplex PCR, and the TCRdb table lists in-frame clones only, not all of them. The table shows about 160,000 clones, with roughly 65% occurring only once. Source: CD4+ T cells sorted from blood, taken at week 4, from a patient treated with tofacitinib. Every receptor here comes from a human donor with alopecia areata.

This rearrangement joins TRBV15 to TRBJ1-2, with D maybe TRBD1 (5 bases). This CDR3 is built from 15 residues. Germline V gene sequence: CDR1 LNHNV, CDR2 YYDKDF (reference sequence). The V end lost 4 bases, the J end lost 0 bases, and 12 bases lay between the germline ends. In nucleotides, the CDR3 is TGTGCCACCAGCATAACAGGTAGAGCTAACTATGGCTACACCTTC. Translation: CATSITGRANYGYTF. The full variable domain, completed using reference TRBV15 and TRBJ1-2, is DAMVIQNPRYQVTQFGKPVTLSCSQTLNHNVMYWYQQKSSQAPKLLFHYYDKDFNNEADTPDNFQSRRPNTSFCFLDIRSPGLGDTAMYLCATSITGRANYGYTFGSGTRLTVV.

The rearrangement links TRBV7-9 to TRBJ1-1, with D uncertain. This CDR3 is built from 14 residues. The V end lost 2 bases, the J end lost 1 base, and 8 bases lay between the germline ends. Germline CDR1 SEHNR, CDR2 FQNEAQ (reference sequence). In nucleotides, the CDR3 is TGTGCCAGCAGCTTACGTCCGGGGAACACTGAAGCTTTCTTT. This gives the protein CASSLRPGNTEAFF. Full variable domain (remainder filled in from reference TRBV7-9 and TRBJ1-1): DTGVSQNPRHKITKRGQNVTFRCDPISEHNRLYWYRQTLGQGPEFLTYFQNEAQLEKSRLLSDRFSAERPKGSFSTLEIQRTEQGDSAMYLCASSLRPGNTEAFFGQGTRLTVV.

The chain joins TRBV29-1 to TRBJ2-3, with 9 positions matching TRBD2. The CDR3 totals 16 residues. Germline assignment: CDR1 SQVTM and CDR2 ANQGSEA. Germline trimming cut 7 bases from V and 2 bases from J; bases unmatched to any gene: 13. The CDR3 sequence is CSAIGGSGGYTDTQYF. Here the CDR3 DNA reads TGCAGCGCTATTGGAGGTAGCGGGGGTTACACAGATACGCAGTATTTT.

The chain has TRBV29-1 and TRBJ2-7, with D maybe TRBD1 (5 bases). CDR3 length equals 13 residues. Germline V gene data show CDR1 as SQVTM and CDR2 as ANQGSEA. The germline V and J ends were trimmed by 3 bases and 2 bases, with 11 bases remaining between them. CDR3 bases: TGCAGCGTTGATAAAGCAGGGACCTACGAGCAGTACTTC. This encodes CSVDKAGTYEQYF.

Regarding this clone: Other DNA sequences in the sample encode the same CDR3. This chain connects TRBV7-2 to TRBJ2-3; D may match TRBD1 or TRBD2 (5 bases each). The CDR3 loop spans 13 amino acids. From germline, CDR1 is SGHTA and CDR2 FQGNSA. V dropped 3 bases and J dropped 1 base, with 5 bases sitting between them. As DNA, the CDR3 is TGTGCCAGCAGCTTGGGGGGCACAGATACGCAGTATTTT. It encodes CASSLGGTDTQYF.

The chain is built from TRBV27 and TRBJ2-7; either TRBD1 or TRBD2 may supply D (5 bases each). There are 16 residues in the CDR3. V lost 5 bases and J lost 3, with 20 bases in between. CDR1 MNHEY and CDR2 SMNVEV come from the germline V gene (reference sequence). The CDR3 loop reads CASSKLDSTTFYEQYF. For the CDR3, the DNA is TGTGCCAGCAGTAAACTAGACAGCACGACCTTCTACGAGCAGTACTTC.

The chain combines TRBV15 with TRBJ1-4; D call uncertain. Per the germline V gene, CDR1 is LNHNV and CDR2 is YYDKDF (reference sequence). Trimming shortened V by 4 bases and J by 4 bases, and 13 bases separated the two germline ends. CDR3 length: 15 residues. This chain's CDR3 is CATSNLGMDNEKLFF. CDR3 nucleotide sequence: TGTGCCACCAGCAACTTAGGGATGGATAATGAAAAACTGTTTTTT.

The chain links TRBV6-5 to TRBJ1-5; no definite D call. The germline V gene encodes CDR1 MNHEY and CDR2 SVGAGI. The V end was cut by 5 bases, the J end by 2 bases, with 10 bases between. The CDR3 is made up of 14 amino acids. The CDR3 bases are TGTGCCAGCAGTGTGGCCTCTGGCAATCAGCCCCAGCATTTT. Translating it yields CASSVASGNQPQHF.

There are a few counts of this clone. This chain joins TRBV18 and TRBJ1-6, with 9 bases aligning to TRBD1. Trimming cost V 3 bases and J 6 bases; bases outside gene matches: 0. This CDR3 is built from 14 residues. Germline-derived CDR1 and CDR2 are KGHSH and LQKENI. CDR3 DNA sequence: TGTGCCAGCTCACCGGGACAGGGTAATTCACCCCTCCACTTT. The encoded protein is CASSPGQGNSPLHF.

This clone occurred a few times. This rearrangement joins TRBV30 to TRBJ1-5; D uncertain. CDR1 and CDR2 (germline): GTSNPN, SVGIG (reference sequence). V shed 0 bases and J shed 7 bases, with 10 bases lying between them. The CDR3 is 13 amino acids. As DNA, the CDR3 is TGTGCCTGGAGTGTACGAGGCGAACAGCCCCAGCATTTT. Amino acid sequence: CAWSVRGEQPQHF.

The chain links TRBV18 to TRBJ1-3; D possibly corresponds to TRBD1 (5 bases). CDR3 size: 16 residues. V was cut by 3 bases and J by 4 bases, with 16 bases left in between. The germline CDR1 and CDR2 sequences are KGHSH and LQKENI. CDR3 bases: TGTGCCAGCTCACCCATCCGGGACGCTATAGGAAACACCATATATTTT. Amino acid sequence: CASSPIRDAIGNTIYF. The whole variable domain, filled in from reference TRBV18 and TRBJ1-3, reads NAGVMQNPRHLVRRRGQEARLRCSPMKGHSHVYWYRQLPEEGLKFMVYLQKENIIDESGMPKERFSAEFPKEGPSILRIQQVVRGDSAAYFCASSPIRDAIGNTIYFGEGSWLTVV.

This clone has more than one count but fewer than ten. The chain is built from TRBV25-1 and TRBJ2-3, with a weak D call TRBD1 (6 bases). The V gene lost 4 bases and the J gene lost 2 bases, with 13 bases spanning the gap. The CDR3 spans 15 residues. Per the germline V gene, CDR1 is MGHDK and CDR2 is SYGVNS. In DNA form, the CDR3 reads TGTGCCAGCAGTGTCGGAGCAGGGGACACAGATACGCAGTATTTT. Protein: CASSVGAGDTDTQYF.

The CDR3, as DNA: TGCAGCGTTGAGACCGTCAGCTCCTACGAGCAGTACTTC. Translation: CSVETVSSYEQYF. The V and J genes are TRBV29-1 and TRBJ2-7, with no clear D. There are 13 residues in the CDR3. V was pared by 3 bases and J by 0 bases, with 9 bases between. CDR1 is SQVTM and CDR2 is ANQGSEA in the germline V gene.

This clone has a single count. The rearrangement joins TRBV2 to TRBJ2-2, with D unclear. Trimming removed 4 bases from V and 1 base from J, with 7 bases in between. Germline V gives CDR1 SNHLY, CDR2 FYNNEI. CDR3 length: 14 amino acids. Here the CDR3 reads CASSGHKNTGELFF. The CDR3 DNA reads TGTGCCAGCAGTGGGCACAAGAACACCGGGGAGCTGTTTTTT.

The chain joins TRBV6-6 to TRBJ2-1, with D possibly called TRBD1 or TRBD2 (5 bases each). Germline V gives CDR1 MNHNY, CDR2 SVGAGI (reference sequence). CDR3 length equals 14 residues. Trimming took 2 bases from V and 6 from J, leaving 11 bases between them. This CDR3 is CASSYGGNSNEQFF. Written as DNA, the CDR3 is TGTGCCAGCAGTTACGGGGGAAACAGCAATGAGCAGTTCTTC.